The T cell receptor beta chain described here comes from a study of CD8 T cells in ankylosing spondylitis. TCRdb analysed the 5' RACE reads with MiXCR anew, one entry per CDR3 protein. The table lists around 770,000 distinct CDR3 sequences, approximately 12% of them singletons. A remark on this clonotype: Antigen unknown.

Overall study findings and caveats: It appeared that ankylosing spondylitis blood was characterized by a TCR beta motif of under ten highly homologous variants.

The V end was cut by 0 bases, the J end by 7 bases, with 10 bases between. In germline, CDR1 is LNHNV, CDR2 YYDKDF (reference sequence). This CDR3 has 15 amino acids. Sequencing was carried out using blood, either unsorted or a sorted T cell fraction (not recorded which). This TCR derives from a male donor with ankylosing spondylitis. The rearrangement uses TRBV15 and TRBJ1-6; D unclear. This chain's CDR3 is CATSRDRRRNSPLHF. The CDR3 DNA reads as TGTGCCACCAGCAGAGACAGACGGAGAAATTCACCCCTCCACTTT.